One sample yielded the 29 T cell receptor beta chains listed below, sequenced in a study of a mutant IDH1 vaccine in newly diagnosed glioma. Their antigens are not known. Described time point: week 5, during vaccination. With topical imiquimod, each dose of the vaccine consisted of 300 ug of mutant IDH1 20-mer peptide. Sequenced by immunoSEQ multiplex PCR; TCRdb stores in-frame clones only, minus some. The sample carries over 9,000 clones, roughly 84% recorded once. The input for sequencing was PBMCs, taken from a glioma patient whose treatment included an IDH1 peptide vaccine. The receptor source for this set is a woman aged 40 to 49 with glioma. Some clones in this sample may be carry-over from other donors' samples.

The chain couples TRBV6-1 to TRBJ1-2; D is undetermined. CDR3 length: 11 amino acids. V was cut by 5 bases and J by 8 bases, with 9 bases left in between. The germline V gene encodes CDR1 MNHNS and CDR2 SASEGT. CDR3 coding DNA: TGTGCCAGCAGTACCCAGGAGGGCTACACCTTC. It is translated as CASSTQEGYTF.

The chain has TRBV30 and TRBJ1-1; D unclear. V was trimmed by 3 bases and J by 1 base, leaving 6 bases between them. The CDR3 covers 12 residues. Germline V gene lookup returns CDR1 GTSNPN and CDR2 SVGIG (reference sequence). The CDR3 is CAWRLRNTEAFF. The CDR3 nucleotides are TGTGCCTGGAGGCTCCGGAACACTGAAGCTTTCTTT.

The V call is TRBV6-1, the J call TRBJ1-5; D uncertain. This CDR3 comprises 13 residues. Germline V gives CDR1 MNHNS, CDR2 SASEGT. V was trimmed by 7 bases and J by 4 bases, leaving 11 bases between them. CDR3 protein: CASTVWENQPQHF. The CDR3 DNA reads TGTGCCAGCACTGTGTGGGAGAATCAGCCCCAGCATTTT.

The chain has TRBV27 and TRBJ1-2; no reliable D call. V was trimmed by 0 bases and J by 1 base, leaving 9 bases between them. Germline CDR1 MNHEY, CDR2 SMNVEV (reference sequence). The CDR3 is made up of 15 amino acids. CDR3 DNA: TGTGCCAGCAGTTTATCCAGAAGGTTTAACTATGGCTACACCTTC. The encoded protein is CASSLSRRFNYGYTF.

The chain uses TRBV27 and TRBJ1-2; perhaps TRBD1 as D (5 bases). V was shortened by 4 bases and J by 6 bases, with 15 bases between the two germline ends. Per germline, CDR1 MNHEY and CDR2 SMNVEV (reference sequence). This CDR3 is 14 amino acids long. This CDR3 is CASSSRGDGDGYTF. CDR3 nucleotides: TGTGCCAGCAGTTCCCGGGGGGATGGGGATGGCTACACCTTC.

This chain joins TRBV6-1 and TRBJ1-5; D call uncertain. The CDR3 spans 15 residues. CDR1 is MNHNS and CDR2 is SASEGT in the germline V gene. Trimming removed 2 bases from V and 2 bases from J, with 10 bases in between. In DNA, the CDR3 is TGTGCCAGCAGTGAACGGGTTTCTGGCAATCAGCCCCAGCATTTT. The encoded protein is CASSERVSGNQPQHF.

This chain uses TRBV6-1 with TRBJ1-1; no definite D call. The ends were cut back, 7 bases at V and 5 bases at J, with 14 bases in the middle. The CDR3 totals 13 residues. From germline, CDR1 is MNHNS and CDR2 SASEGT. The CDR3 sequence: CASTRTLGTEAFF. The CDR3, as DNA: TGTGCCAGCACCCGGACCCTAGGGACTGAAGCTTTCTTT.

V and J are TRBV7-9 and TRBJ1-2; D possibly corresponds to TRBD1 (6 bases). Germline CDR1 and CDR2: SEHNR and FQNEAQ (reference sequence). The CDR3 contains 15 residues. V was pared by 4 bases and J by 4 bases, with 16 bases between. The CDR3 reads CASSSGDIGGYGYTF. Here the CDR3 DNA reads TGTGCCAGCAGCTCCGGGGATATAGGGGGCTATGGCTACACCTTC.

The chain joins TRBV18 to TRBJ2-3; D remains ambiguous. The germline V gene encodes CDR1 KGHSH and CDR2 LQKENI. This CDR3 contains 12 residues. Deletions cut 2 bases from V and 8 bases from J, with 8 bases between. DNA of the CDR3: TGTGCCAGCTCACCAGGGGAAGGTACGCAGTATTTT. It encodes CASSPGEGTQYF.

The J gene is TRBJ2-7, the V gene TRBV19, with TRBD2 matching 7 bases. The CDR3 is 15 amino acids. Germline V gives CDR1 LNHDA, CDR2 SQIVND (reference sequence). V lost 5 bases, J lost 2 bases, and 9 bases stayed unmatched. The CDR3 DNA follows: TGTGCCAGTAGTCCCGGTTGGGAGGGAGCCTACGAGCAGTACTTC. Amino acids: CASSPGWEGAYEQYF.

This clone has more than one count but fewer than ten. V and J are TRBV4-1 and TRBJ1-5; tentative D call: TRBD1 (6 bases). Germline V CDR1 and CDR2: MGHRA, YSYEKL. The length of the CDR3 is 15 residues. V lost 4 bases, J lost 7 bases, and 17 bases lay in between. Written as DNA, the CDR3 is TGCGCCAGCAGCCGTGAAACAGGGTACGAGCAGCCCCAGCATTTT. Translated: CASSRETGYEQPQHF.

The chain couples TRBV9 to TRBJ2-6; D is undetermined. CDR1 is SGDLS and CDR2 is YYNGEE in the germline V gene. The CDR3 contains 17 residues. Trimming left V 4 bases short and J 0 bases short, with 14 bases between. CDR3 DNA sequence: TGTGCCAGCAGCTTAGGAGCACAGAGCTCTGGGGCCAACGTCCTGACTTTC. It codes for CASSLGAQSSGANVLTF.

The rearrangement uses TRBV14 and TRBJ2-5, with 9 bases identical to TRBD2. The germline V gene has CDR1 SGHDN and CDR2 FVKESK. The length of the CDR3 is 17 residues. With V trimmed by 1 base and J by 2 bases, 8 bases remained unmatched. CDR3 residues: CASSQVNSLAGQETQYF. In DNA form, the CDR3 reads TGTGCCAGCAGCCAAGTCAACTCTCTAGCGGGACAAGAGACCCAGTACTTC.

This clone was counted a few times. V gene TRBV18 combines with J gene TRBJ1-1, with no clear D. The ends were cut back, 4 bases at V and 1 base at J, with 7 bases in the middle. The CDR3 has 13 amino acids. Per germline, CDR1 KGHSH and CDR2 LQKENI. In nucleotides, the CDR3 is TGTGCCAGCTCACTCTCCCCGAACACTGAAGCTTTCTTT. As protein: CASSLSPNTEAFF.

The rearrangement uses TRBV10-3 and TRBJ2-7; 7 bases agree with TRBD1. This CDR3 contains 15 residues. Germline CDR1 is ENHRY and CDR2 is SYGVKD. Losses at the gene ends were 7 bases for V and 3 bases for J; bases not matched to a gene: 12. The CDR3 DNA reads TGTGCCATCAAAGAGGGGACAGTGGGGGACTACGAGCAGTACTTC. Its protein product is CAIKEGTVGDYEQYF.

The gene calls are TRBV19 and TRBJ1-1, with D maybe TRBD1 (5 bases). The CDR3 is 16 residues long. V lost 6 bases, J lost 1 base, and 18 bases lay in between. Germline V CDR1 and CDR2: LNHDA, SQIVND (reference sequence). CDR3 nucleotides: TGTGCCAGTAGAGTGGAAGGGTGGGGGAAGAACACTGAAGCTTTCTTT. It translates to CASRVEGWGKNTEAFF.

The chain couples TRBV6-7 to TRBJ1-2; 7 nucleotides line up with TRBD1. TRBV6-7 is reported as an ORF; its role is uncertain. J lost 8 bases, V lost 5 bases, and 5 bases had no gene match. The CDR3 consists of 12 residues. CDR3 nucleotides: TGTGCCAGCAGTACCTCAGGGGGAGGCTACACCTTC. Translating gives CASSTSGGGYTF.

This CDR3 reads CASSSGQGARTEAFF. The CDR3 DNA follows: TGTGCCAGCAGTTCGGGACAGGGGGCTCGGACTGAAGCTTTCTTT. V is TRBV27 and J is TRBJ1-1, with 12 bases lining up with TRBD1. This CDR3 contains 15 residues. Germline V gene data show CDR1 as MNHEY and CDR2 as SMNVEV (reference sequence). Losses at the gene ends were 4 bases for V and 5 bases for J; bases not matched to a gene: 5.

This clone was recorded once. V gene TRBV21-1 combines with J gene TRBJ1-1; the DNA was not compared with TRBD1, the D call given in the table. TRBV21-1 constitutes a pseudogene. The CDR3 has 14 amino acids. The CDR3 loop is CASSKGQRNTEAFF. CDR3 DNA: TGTGCCAGCAGCAAGGGACAGAGGAACACTGAAGCTTTCTTT.

The chain uses TRBV20-1 and TRBJ1-2; TRBD1 is a possible D gene (5 bases). The CDR3 consists of 11 residues. V was cut by 6 bases and J by 8 bases, with 13 bases left in between. The germline CDR1 and CDR2 sequences are DFQATT and SNEGSKA (reference sequence). In DNA form, the CDR3 reads TGCAGTGCCTTAGCAGGGAGAGGCTACACCTTC. It encodes CSALAGRGYTF.

The CDR3 reads CASSLQGQGDEKLFF. CDR3 in DNA: TGCGCCAGCAGCTTGCAGGGGCAGGGGGATGAAAAACTGTTTTTT. The chain combines TRBV5-1 with TRBJ1-4, with 7 bases fitting TRBD1. Losses at the gene ends were 1 base for V and 6 bases for J; bases not matched to a gene: 6. The CDR3 extends over 15 amino acids. Germline values: CDR1 SGHRS, CDR2 YFSETQ.

V is TRBV30 and J is TRBJ2-1; 7 bases line up with TRBD2. The germline V gene encodes CDR1 GTSNPN and CDR2 SVGIG (reference sequence). The CDR3 loop spans 14 amino acids. J lost 4 bases, V lost 7 bases, and 10 bases had no gene match. The CDR3 sequence: CAYQGRERYNEQFF. CDR3 nucleotides: TGTGCCTACCAAGGGCGGGAGAGGTACAATGAGCAGTTCTTC.

The rearrangement joins TRBV27 to TRBJ2-7, with TRBD1 matching over 10 bases. This CDR3 comprises 15 residues. The V gene end was trimmed by 4 bases and the J gene end by 6 bases; junction bases not matched to a gene: 9. The V gene's germline CDR1 is MNHEY and CDR2 SMNVEV (reference sequence). CDR3 region: CASSWSLTGGSEQYF. CDR3 DNA: TGTGCCAGCAGTTGGTCGTTGACAGGGGGCAGCGAGCAGTACTTC.

The genes are TRBV6-5 and TRBJ2-7, with D perhaps matching TRBD1 or TRBD2 (5 bases each). Trimming shortened V by 7 bases and J by 5 bases, and 21 bases separated the two germline ends. This CDR3 region has 15 residues. Germline lookup yields CDR1 MNHEY and CDR2 SVGAGI. CDR3 coding DNA: TGTGCCAGCACCTCTGACCCCGGGACGAAGGACGAGCAGTACTTC. As protein: CASTSDPGTKDEQYF.

J is TRBJ1-2 and V is TRBV4-1; D remains unclear. CDR1 MGHRA and CDR2 YSYEKL come from the germline V gene. The CDR3 length is 16 residues. V dropped 0 bases and J dropped 0 bases, with 11 bases sitting between them. In DNA form, the CDR3 reads TGCGCCAGCAGCCAAGAGAGGGCCCTCACTAACTATGGCTACACCTTC. Amino acid sequence: CASSQERALTNYGYTF.

By proportion, this clone is large. The rearrangement links TRBV11-2 to TRBJ1-5; no firm D call. This CDR3 comprises 13 residues. V was trimmed by 1 base and J by 4 bases, leaving 5 bases between them. Looked up from germline, CDR1 is SGHAT and CDR2 is FQNNGV. DNA for the CDR3: TGTGCCAGCAGCTTAGTGGAGAATCAGCCCCAGCATTTT. It is translated as CASSLVENQPQHF.

This rearrangement joins TRBV27 to TRBJ1-2; a possible D gene is TRBD1 (5 bases). The germline CDR1 and CDR2 sequences are MNHEY and SMNVEV (reference sequence). The V end was cut by 2 bases, the J end by 3 bases, with 13 bases between. The CDR3 sequence is 15 residues long. The CDR3 coding sequence is TGTGCCAGCAGTTTAACCCCCGGGACCTACTATGGCTACACCTTC. This codes for CASSLTPGTYYGYTF.

Here the CDR3 DNA reads TGTGCCAGTAGTATTATGGGGGCGGACACTGAAGCTTTCTTT. Amino acid sequence: CASSIMGADTEAFF. V gene TRBV19 combines with J gene TRBJ1-1; possible D gene TRBD1, 6 bases. Trimming removed 3 bases at V and 3 bases at J, with 11 bases between. The CDR3 sequence is 14 residues long. Germline CDR1 and CDR2: LNHDA and SQIVND (reference sequence).

CDR3 region: CASSWRGDNLEKLFF. DNA of the CDR3: TGTGCCAGCAGCTGGCGAGGGGATAATCTTGAAAAACTGTTTTTT. The chain carries TRBV5-5 and TRBJ1-4, with D tentatively TRBD1 (5 bases). V was shortened by 3 bases and J by 7 bases, with 16 bases between the two germline ends. CDR3 size: 15 residues. Germline CDR1 SGHKS, CDR2 YYEKEE (reference sequence).